The following is a TCR beta chain sequence with its context. What it binds is not known. This entry belongs to a study of cytomegalovirus exposure and HLA in healthy donors. Study context: Some 77 million unique TCRs from HLA-typed donors were held in an early release of data.

Overall study findings and caveats: Roughly uniform depth of sequencing across donors was assumed in presence/absence analyses.

Vbeta (60) and Jbeta (13) primers were used in the PCR. The table came from immunoSEQ multiplex PCR; TCRdb's copy has only in-frame clones and leaves some out. Of roughly 150,000 clones listed, around 84% are singletons. The receptor comes from a boy aged 2 to 9 in good health and CMV-seronegative. Sample: PBMCs.

The CDR3 spells CASSQDAGLGFDEQFF. CDR3 DNA: TGCGCCAGCAGCCAAGATGCAGGACTAGGGTTTGATGAGCAGTTCTTC. The J gene is TRBJ2-1, the V gene TRBV4-1; 7 positions agree with TRBD2. Germline V gene sequence: CDR1 MGHRA, CDR2 YSYEKL. This CDR3 spans 16 amino acids. Trimming at V came to 0 bases and at J to 8 bases, leaving 10 bases not matched to a gene.